The T cell receptor (beta chain) described here comes from a study of response to subunit inactivated influenza vaccine. TCRdb reanalysed the RT-PCR reads using MiXCR and keeps one entry per CDR3 protein. The table has about 540,000 distinct CDR3 sequences, roughly 25% seen once. Trimming cost V 7 bases and J 0 bases; bases outside gene matches: 10. This CDR3 region has 15 residues. Germline-derived CDR1 and CDR2 are DFQATT and SNEGSKA (reference sequence). There are a few counts of this clonotype. Separately, the same data were catalogued under a study of T cells expressing NK-cell markers. From that study: In generating TCR beta cDNA, 5'RACE template switching with UMIs was used. The authors derived TCR beta repertoires from sorted CD3+CD56+NKG2C+, CD3+CD56+NKG2C- and CD3+CD56-NKG2C+ T cells. Of the CD8+ T cells in more than five donors, roughly 1.0-7.5% belonged to dominant NKG2C+ clonotypes. These clonotypes also led the CD3+CD56-NKG2C+ fraction in a handful of donors.

This TCR was sampled from a middle-aged man who received an inactivated influenza vaccine. The sample consisted of CD4+ T cells sorted from PBMCs, taken 11 to 12 days after vaccination. This chain links TRBV20-1 with TRBJ1-1; 8 nucleotides agree with TRBD1. CDR3 DNA: TGCAGTGGGATCCGGGACAGGCCTTTGAACACTGAAGCTTTCTTT. Translation gives CSGIRDRPLNTEAFF.